The 29 T cell receptor beta chains below all came from one sample that was sequenced in a study of T-cell memory formation after mild COVID-19. TCRdb called the 5' RACE reads again in MiXCR, with one record for every CDR3 protein. The sample lists about 400,000 distinct CDR3 sequences, 24% occurring once. Sample: PBMCs or a T cell subset sorted from them (not recorded which). These receptors originate from an adult woman who had mild COVID-19 (a few samples of this study predate the infection). Cell type and time point are not known.

The chain couples TRBV7-9 to TRBJ1-5; weak D call: TRBD1 (5 bases). This CDR3 is 15 amino acids long. The germline V and J ends were trimmed by 8 bases and 2 bases, with 16 bases remaining between them. Germline loops: CDR1 SEHNR, CDR2 FQNEAQ (reference sequence). In DNA form, the CDR3 reads TGTGCCAGCGGAAGGGCCGGGACGGGCAATCAGCCCCAGCATTTT. Protein product: CASGRAGTGNQPQHF.

The CDR3 loop reads CAWTGLAGAGELFF. The DNA of the CDR3 is TGTGCCTGGACGGGACTAGCGGGAGCCGGGGAGCTGTTTTTT. This chain joins TRBV30 and TRBJ2-2; 14 nucleotides agree with TRBD2. With 4 bases clipped from V and 6 bases from J, the junction kept 1 base outside the gene matches. CDR3 length equals 14 residues. Germline CDR1 reads GTSNPN; CDR2 reads SVGIG (reference sequence).

With respect to this clonotype: The junction and the germline gene differ at one end; a read error may be behind it. The chain combines TRBV2 with TRBJ2-1; 7 bases map to TRBD2. CDR3 length: 16 residues. CDR1 and CDR2 from the germline V gene are SNHLY and FYNNEI. The CDR3: CASRDSLAVSYNEQFF. CDR3 bases: TGTGCCAGCCGTGATAGCCTAGCGGTCTCCTACAATGAGCAGTTCTTC. The whole variable domain, filled in from reference TRBV2 and TRBJ2-1, reads EPEVTQTPSHQVTQMGQEVILRCVPISNHLYFYWYRQILGQKVEFLVSFYNNEISEKSEIFDDQFSVERPDGSNFTLKIRSTKLEDSAMYFCASRDSLAVSYNEQFFGPGTRLTVL.

This clonotype was counted at least ten times. The V call is TRBV5-1, the J call TRBJ2-1; D unresolved. CDR1 is SGHRS and CDR2 is YFSETQ in the germline V gene. CDR3 length: 14 residues. Trimming left V 3 bases short and J 8 bases short, with 15 bases between. The CDR3, as DNA: TGCGCCAGCAGCTCGGACCACTCGGGCGATGAGCAGTTCTTC. As protein: CASSSDHSGDEQFF.

The chain is built from TRBV7-3 and TRBJ2-3; D is perhaps TRBD1 or TRBD2 (5 bases each). The germline V gene encodes CDR1 SGHTA and CDR2 FQGTGA. CDR3 length equals 15 residues. Trimming left V 5 bases short and J 0 bases short, with 12 bases between. The CDR3 sequence: CASSPRGTSTDTQYF. DNA for the CDR3: TGTGCCAGCAGCCCACGGGGCACTAGCACAGATACGCAGTATTTT.

The CDR3 loop is CASSVPGGRFAYGYTF. The CDR3 bases are TGTGCCAGCAGCGTTCCAGGGGGGAGGTTTGCCTATGGCTACACCTTC. V usage is TRBV7-2 and J usage is TRBJ1-2, with 7 bases matching TRBD1. The CDR3 sequence is 16 residues long. J was trimmed by 4 bases and V by 5 bases; bases with no gene match: 13. Germline CDR1 SGHTA, CDR2 FQGNSA.

This clonotype has ten or more counts. This chain joins TRBV24-1 and TRBJ2-7; weak D call: TRBD1 (5 bases). The CDR3 sequence is 14 residues long. Trimming took 7 bases from V and 3 from J, leaving 15 bases between them. Germline V gives CDR1 KGHDR, CDR2 SFDVKD. In nucleotides, the CDR3 is TGTGCCACCAGCATACAGGAATCGTTCTACGAGCAGTACTTC. Protein sequence: CATSIQESFYEQYF.

This clonotype turned up a few times. V is TRBV4-2 and J is TRBJ2-3; TRBD2 aligns across 10 bases. CDR1 is LGHNA and CDR2 is YNFKEQ in the germline V gene. V gave up 0 bases and J gave up 4 bases; unmatched junction bases: 4. This CDR3 contains 16 residues. The CDR3 DNA is TGTGCCAGCAGCCAAGAGCTAGCGGGGGAGGCAGATACGCAGTATTTT. Encoded protein: CASSQELAGEADTQYF.

The V and J genes are TRBV7-8 and TRBJ2-7; TRBD2 matches 12 bases. Germline V CDR1 and CDR2: SGHVS, FQNEAQ. The CDR3 has 17 amino acids. V was pared by 3 bases and J by 5 bases, with 11 bases of the junction left unmatched. CDR3 DNA sequence: TGTGCCAGCAGCTTTCTAGCGGGGGGGCCATCGATCCACGAGCAGTACTTC. Translating it yields CASSFLAGGPSIHEQYF.

V usage is TRBV9 and J usage is TRBJ1-1; possibly TRBD1 for D (5 bases). Germline V gene lookup returns CDR1 SGDLS and CDR2 YYNGEE. The CDR3 has 14 amino acids. V dropped 3 bases and J dropped 4 bases, with 13 bases sitting between them. Here the CDR3 reads CASSEGRRFTEAFF. The CDR3 nucleotides read TGTGCCAGCAGCGAGGGGAGGAGATTCACTGAAGCTTTCTTT.

This chain uses TRBV3-1 with TRBJ1-1; D uncertain. Germline V gene lookup returns CDR1 LGHDT and CDR2 YNNKEL (reference sequence). Trimming pared 1 base from V and 2 bases from J, leaving 5 bases between. CDR3 size: 13 residues. In DNA, the CDR3 is TGTGCCAGCAGCCAAGCGGCTAACACTGAAGCTTTCTTT. Amino acid sequence: CASSQAANTEAFF.

The V gene is TRBV7-2, the J gene TRBJ1-5; the D is unclear. With 1 base removed from V and 9 bases from J, the gap between germline ends came to 10 bases. This CDR3 comprises 13 residues. Germline V gene sequence: CDR1 SGHTA, CDR2 FQGNSA. CDR3 loop: CASSLDGQVPQHF. CDR3 in DNA: TGTGCCAGCAGCTTAGATGGGCAAGTGCCCCAGCATTTT. Full variable domain (outside the CDR3, taken from reference TRBV7-2 and TRBJ1-5): GAGVSQSPSNKVTEKGKDVELRCDPISGHTALYWYRQSLGQGLEFLIYFQGNSAPDKSGLPSDRFSAERTGGSVSTLTIQRTQQEDSAVYLCASSLDGQVPQHFGDGTRLSIL.

On this clonotype: An end of the junction differs from the germline gene, which may be a read error. This chain joins TRBV7-7 and TRBJ2-2, with D perhaps TRBD1 (5 bases). Germline CDR1 SSHAT, CDR2 FNYEAQ (reference sequence). The CDR3 is made up of 13 amino acids. The DNA of the CDR3 is TGTGCTAGCAGCCCCGAAAGTCAGGGAGAGCTGTTTTTT. As protein: CASSPESQGELFF.

The chain has TRBV3-1 and TRBJ1-5; no definite D call. CDR1 is LGHDT, CDR2 YNNKEL, per germline (reference sequence). The CDR3 extends over 12 amino acids. V was trimmed by 5 bases and J by 10 bases, leaving 12 bases between them. CDR3 in amino acids: CASSSSGLPQHF. DNA for the CDR3: TGTGCCAGCAGCTCTAGCGGGCTACCCCAGCATTTT. The variable domain in full, completed from reference TRBV3-1 and TRBJ1-5, reads DTAVSQTPKYLVTQMGNDKSIKCEQNLGHDTMYWYKQDSKKFLKIMFSYNNKELIINETVPNRFSPKSPDKAHLNLHINSLELGDSAVYFCASSSSGLPQHFGDGTRLSIL.

The V gene is TRBV12-3 or TRBV12-4, the J gene TRBJ2-7; D unresolved. The V and J ends lost 3 bases and 3 bases respectively, with 6 bases between them. The CDR3 loop spans 12 amino acids. DNA for the CDR3: TGTGCCAGCAGTTTGAATATCTACGAGCAGTACTTC. Its protein is CASSLNIYEQYF.

The rearrangement joins TRBV5-4 to TRBJ2-2; 9 nucleotides match TRBD1. With 4 bases clipped from V and 4 bases from J, the junction kept 11 bases outside the gene matches. This CDR3 comprises 17 residues. The germline V gene has CDR1 SGHNT and CDR2 YYREEE (reference sequence). This CDR3 reads CASSISHVTGGTGELFF. As DNA, the CDR3 is TGTGCCAGCAGCATCAGCCACGTGACAGGGGGCACCGGGGAGCTGTTTTTT.

The chain joins TRBV11-2 to TRBJ1-1; no reliable D call. The V end was cut by 2 bases, the J end by 1 base, with 8 bases between. This CDR3 is built from 14 residues. Looked up from germline, CDR1 is SGHAT and CDR2 is FQNNGV. The CDR3 sequence is CASSLRRKNTEAFF. The CDR3 nucleotides are TGTGCCAGCAGCTTAAGGCGGAAGAACACTGAAGCTTTCTTT.

J is TRBJ2-3 and V is TRBV4-1; D gene ambiguous. CDR1 MGHRA and CDR2 YSYEKL come from the germline V gene. Between the trimmed V and J ends, which lost 0 bases and 2 bases, there was a span of 12 bases. The CDR3 totals 16 residues. CDR3 nucleotides: TGCGCCAGCAGCCAAGAGGGCAGGCCATTCACAGATACGCAGTATTTT. It translates to CASSQEGRPFTDTQYF.

The CDR3 DNA reads TGTGCCAGCTCACCGCAGGGACAGGCCCCCTTCTATGGCTACACCTTC. Protein: CASSPQGQAPFYGYTF. This sequence joins TRBV18 and TRBJ1-2; 8 bases are shared with TRBD1. CDR1 is KGHSH and CDR2 is LQKENI in the germline V gene. With V trimmed by 3 bases and J by 4 bases, 10 bases remained unmatched. The CDR3 extends over 16 amino acids.

In its sample, this clonotype was seen a few times. The chain has TRBV27 and TRBJ1-1; D possibly corresponds to TRBD1 (6 bases). This CDR3 has 18 residues. V lost 2 bases to trimming and J lost 2 bases, with 21 bases between them. Germline loops: CDR1 MNHEY, CDR2 SMNVEV (reference sequence). The CDR3 bases are TGTGCCAGCAGTTTAACTGGTGTAGGGCAGGGGAGTAACACTGAAGCTTTCTTT. Its translation is CASSLTGVGQGSNTEAFF.

V is TRBV24-1 and J is TRBJ2-1; D ambiguous. The CDR3 spans 16 residues. Germline CDR1 is KGHDR and CDR2 is SFDVKD. With 4 bases removed from V and 6 bases from J, the gap between germline ends came to 18 bases. CDR3 loop: CATSDPLGRYSNEQFF. CDR3 nucleotide sequence: TGTGCCACCAGTGACCCCCTTGGTAGGTACAGCAATGAGCAGTTCTTC.

This clonotype was observed a handful of times. The V and J genes are TRBV11-2 and TRBJ1-1, with D uncertain. The CDR3 runs 14 residues. The germline V and J ends were trimmed by 1 base and 5 bases, with 11 bases remaining between them. Per the germline V gene, CDR1 is SGHAT and CDR2 is FQNNGV. Written as DNA, the CDR3 is TGTGCCAGCAGCTTAGTAAACGTGAGAACTGAAGCTTTCTTT. Protein sequence: CASSLVNVRTEAFF.

This clonotype was seen a few times. The V and J genes are TRBV3-1 and TRBJ1-1; 8 bases align to TRBD1. V shed 2 bases, J shed 5 bases, and the junction held 4 bases outside the gene matches. CDR3 length: 14 amino acids. CDR1 and CDR2 (germline): LGHDT, YNNKEL (reference sequence). The CDR3 DNA reads TGTGCCAGCAGCCAACGGACAGGGAGTACTGAAGCTTTCTTT. Its translation is CASSQRTGSTEAFF. Based on the CDR3 plus reference TRBV3-1 and TRBJ1-1, the full variable domain is DTAVSQTPKYLVTQMGNDKSIKCEQNLGHDTMYWYKQDSKKFLKIMFSYNNKELIINETVPNRFSPKSPDKAHLNLHINSLELGDSAVYFCASSQRTGSTEAFFGQGTRLTVV.

DNA for the CDR3: TGTGCCAGCAGCCCCGACCTTGGGACAGGGGGCAATGAGCAGTTCTTC. Translating gives CASSPDLGTGGNEQFF. The chain combines TRBV7-3 with TRBJ2-1, with 11 positions matching TRBD1. The CDR3 contains 16 residues. The V segment lost 5 bases and the J segment 6 bases; nucleotides outside the gene matches: 9. Per germline, CDR1 SGHTA and CDR2 FQGTGA. The entire variable domain, with the rest obtained from reference TRBV7-3 and TRBJ2-1, is as follows: GAGVSQTPSNKVTEKGKYVELRCDPISGHTALYWYRQSLGQGPEFLIYFQGTGAADDSGLPNDRFFAVRPEGSVSTLKIQRTERGDSAVYLCASSPDLGTGGNEQFFGPGTRLTVL.

The V and J genes are TRBV29-1 and TRBJ1-4; D uncertain. The CDR3 spans 13 residues. The germline V gene encodes CDR1 SQVTM and CDR2 ANQGSEA. Trimming took 4 bases from V and 8 from J, leaving 14 bases between them. The CDR3 DNA follows: TGCAGCGTTGGGGAAGATAGTAGGGAAAAACTGTTTTTT. Translating it yields CSVGEDSREKLFF.

CDR3 nucleotide sequence: TGCAGTGCTAGAACGGGACTAGCGGGGGCAGGGCGATACGAGCAGTACTTC. Translation: CSARTGLAGAGRYEQYF. The chain couples TRBV20-1 to TRBJ2-7; 14 bases line up with TRBD2. The CDR3 covers 17 residues. Per the germline V gene, CDR1 is DFQATT and CDR2 is SNEGSKA (reference sequence). J gave up 4 bases and V 2 bases, and 10 bases lay outside the gene matches.

This clonotype has only a few counts. The chain couples TRBV4-2 to TRBJ1-1; D is perhaps TRBD1 (6 bases). The CDR3 runs to 16 residues. Germline values: CDR1 LGHNA, CDR2 YNFKEQ. V was trimmed by 4 bases and J by 1 base, leaving 16 bases between them. CDR3 DNA: TGTGCCAGCAGCCCGACCGGCACAGGGTCGAACACTGAAGCTTTCTTT. Protein sequence: CASSPTGTGSNTEAFF.

This clonotype was seen a handful of times. The chain recombines TRBV5-5 with TRBJ1-1; D remains unclear. This CDR3 is 15 amino acids long. Germline loops: CDR1 SGHKS, CDR2 YYEKEE (reference sequence). The V gene lost 4 bases and the J gene lost 1 base, with 14 bases spanning the gap. CDR3 amino acids: CASSARARGNTEAFF. In DNA form, the CDR3 reads TGTGCCAGCAGCGCCCGGGCCCGCGGGAACACTGAAGCTTTCTTT.

This clonotype was counted many times. The gene calls are TRBV5-1 and TRBJ2-3; TRBD1 matches 9 bases. Germline V gene lookup returns CDR1 SGHRS and CDR2 YFSETQ. With V trimmed by 1 base and J by 2 bases, 5 bases remained unmatched. This CDR3 spans 16 amino acids. The DNA for the CDR3 is TGCGCCAGCAGCTTGATGAGGACAGGGGACACAGATACGCAGTATTTT. It codes for CASSLMRTGDTDTQYF.